This section outlines one TCR beta chain sequence together with its context. Treatment was busulfan-fludarabine conditioning, a marrow graft, and cyclophosphamide on days +3 and +4. CDR1 and CDR2 (germline): MNHEY, SVGAGI. The germline V and J ends were trimmed by 2 bases and 6 bases, with 16 bases remaining between them. The CDR3 has 15 residues. The data were taken from a study of T cells after posttransplantation cyclophosphamide. Some clones are missing from TCRdb's copy, which holds only in-frame ones; the method was immunoSEQ multiplex PCR. The sample contains tens of thousands of clones, more than 70% of which appear only once.

V gene TRBV6-5 combines with J gene TRBJ1-2, with a possible D match to TRBD1 (6 bases). The clonotype originates from a female patient between 35 and 55 years old who received an allogeneic stem cell transplant from a related donor, was CMV-positive, and had no GVHD. Some of these T cells may belong to the graft donor. Sequences were derived from CD4+ T cells sorted from blood, sampled just over 1,900 days after a stem cell transplant with posttransplant cyclophosphamide. The CDR3 loop reads CASSYGGGQFNGYTF. CDR3 nucleotides: TGTGCCAGCAGTTACGGGGGCGGACAGTTCAATGGCTACACCTTC.